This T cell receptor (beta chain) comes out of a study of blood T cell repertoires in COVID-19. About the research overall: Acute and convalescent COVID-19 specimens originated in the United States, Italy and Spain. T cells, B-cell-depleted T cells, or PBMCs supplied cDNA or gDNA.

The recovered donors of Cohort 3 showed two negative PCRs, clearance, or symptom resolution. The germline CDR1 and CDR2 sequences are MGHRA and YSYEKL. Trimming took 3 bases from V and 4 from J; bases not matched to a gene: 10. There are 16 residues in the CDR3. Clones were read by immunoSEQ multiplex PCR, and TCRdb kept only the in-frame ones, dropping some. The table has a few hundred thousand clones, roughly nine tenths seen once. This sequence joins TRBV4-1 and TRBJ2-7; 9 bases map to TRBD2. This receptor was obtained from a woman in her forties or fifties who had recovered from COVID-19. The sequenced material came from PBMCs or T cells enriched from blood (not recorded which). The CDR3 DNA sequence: TGCGCCAGCAGCCACGAAGATAGCGGGAGTCAGTACGAGCAGTACTTC. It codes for CASSHEDSGSQYEQYF.